The clone carrying this TCR beta chain occurred a few times. The V and J ends lost 6 bases and 4 bases respectively, with 16 bases between them. This CDR3 spans 15 amino acids. The record originates from a study of blood T cells in healthy people across ages. A second PCR, run for about 7 to 11 cycles, used a sample-barcoded 5' primer plus a J-beta primer mix. TCRdb fed the 5' RACE reads into MiXCR, producing one record per CDR3 protein. The table has 600,000 to 900,000 distinct CDR3 sequences, about a quarter seen once. This sample was shared with a second study, whose subject was T cells of mothers and their children. Turning to that study: Extracted RNA, in its entirety, went into cDNA synthesis at roughly 1.5 ug per 15 ul. Second-PCR amplification with M1S added sample barcodes and 2-4 random nucleotides. Slightly higher overlap, not significant, was seen in related mother-child pairs than in unrelated pairs.

The gene calls are TRBV12-3 or TRBV12-4 and TRBJ2-1, with D uncertain. This clonotype was obtained from a boy younger than 18 in good health. Sequencing used blood. In DNA form, the CDR3 reads TGTGCCAGCAGCCCTTTGGTCCCCCTTTACAATGAGCAGTTCTTC. Translation: CASSPLVPLYNEQFF.